These 25 T cell receptor beta chains share one sample of origin, sequenced in a study of technical replicates of blood from a few donors. Sequencing used immunoSEQ multiplex PCR; TCRdb keeps in-frame clones, though not all of them. The table shows fewer than 85,000 clones, with about 94% occurring only once. The sample was T cells isolated from PBMCs. These receptor sequences come from a human donor in good health.

The rearrangement joins TRBV5-1 to TRBJ2-7, with TRBD2 matching over 10 bases. The CDR3 consists of 14 residues. Germline loops: CDR1 SGHRS, CDR2 YFSETQ. The trim removed 3 bases at V and 5 bases at J, leaving 5 bases unmatched. The CDR3 spells CASSSRLAGDEQYF. DNA of the CDR3: TGCGCCAGCAGCTCACGGCTAGCGGGAGACGAGCAGTACTTC.

This chain links TRBV27 with TRBJ1-1, with TRBD1 identical over 11 bases. V lost 6 bases to trimming and J lost 1 base; unmatched junction nucleotides: 4. The CDR3 covers 15 residues. Germline V gives CDR1 MNHEY, CDR2 SMNVEV (reference sequence). The CDR3 nucleotides read TGTGCCAGCAGGGACAGGGGGCTCCGGAACACTGAAGCTTTCTTT. Amino acid sequence: CASRDRGLRNTEAFF.

J is TRBJ1-1 and V is TRBV29-1; 8 bases are shared with TRBD1. The CDR3 has 13 amino acids. Germline assignment: CDR1 SQVTM and CDR2 ANQGSEA. V shed 6 bases, J shed 4 bases, and the junction held 7 bases outside the gene matches. The chain's CDR3 is CSVERGTGTEAFF. The CDR3 DNA sequence: TGCAGCGTCGAAAGGGGGACAGGCACTGAAGCTTTCTTT.

This chain joins TRBV7-9 and TRBJ1-1; D is ambiguous. The germline gives CDR1 SEHNR, CDR2 FQNEAQ (reference sequence). The CDR3 runs to 14 residues. V lost 4 bases, J lost 1 base, and 10 bases lay in between. The CDR3 nucleotides read TGTGCCAGCAGCTCCTCGGGATCGAACACTGAAGCTTTCTTT. Translation gives CASSSSGSNTEAFF.

V and J are TRBV6-5 and TRBJ2-4; D ambiguous. The CDR3 has 9 residues. V shed 7 bases and J shed 9 bases, with 4 bases lying between them. The germline V gene encodes CDR1 MNHEY and CDR2 SVGAGI. The CDR3: CASTCIQYF. In nucleotides, the CDR3 is TGTGCCAGCACCTGCATTCAGTACTTC.

The rearrangement joins TRBV6-1 to TRBJ2-3; 10 nucleotides align to TRBD2. The J segment lost 2 bases and the V segment lost 5 bases, leaving 4 bases of the junction unmatched. This CDR3 is 15 amino acids long. Germline CDR1 is MNHNS and CDR2 is SASEGT. For the CDR3, the DNA is TGTGCCAGCAGTACCCTAGCGGGAGCCACAGATACGCAGTATTTT. Translated: CASSTLAGATDTQYF.

The chain joins TRBV4-1 to TRBJ2-7, with a possible D match to TRBD1 (5 bases). This CDR3 contains 16 residues. The germline CDR1 and CDR2 sequences are MGHRA and YSYEKL. Trimming removed 4 bases at V and 2 bases at J, with 18 bases between. DNA of the CDR3: TGCGCCAGCAGCCGACAGTACGGGTTACTTACCTACGAGCAGTACTTC. It specifies CASSRQYGLLTYEQYF.

This clone has just a few counts. The chain uses TRBV4-1 and TRBJ1-1; tentative D call: TRBD1 (5 bases). Trimming removed 5 bases at V and 6 bases at J, with 22 bases between. The CDR3 has 16 amino acids. Germline V lookup: CDR1 MGHRA, CDR2 YSYEKL. The CDR3 loop is CASSSRPPGLYAEAFF. In DNA, the CDR3 is TGCGCCAGCAGCTCCCGCCCCCCAGGGCTGTACGCTGAAGCTTTCTTT.

This clone was found once. This chain links TRBV5-4 with TRBJ1-4; D is uncertain. Germline CDR1 reads SGHNT; CDR2 reads YYREEE (reference sequence). V lost 3 bases and J lost 7, with 16 bases in between. CDR3 size: 15 residues. The CDR3, as DNA: TGTGCCAGCAGCTCCCAAGTATTGGGAGGTGAAAAACTGTTTTTT. Translation: CASSSQVLGGEKLFF.

This CDR3 reads CASSLGAGGNTEAFF. The CDR3 region has the DNA TGTGCCAGCAGCTTAGGGGCGGGGGGGAACACTGAAGCTTTCTTT. The genes are TRBV7-9 and TRBJ1-1, with a tentative D call TRBD1 (5 bases). The CDR3 spans 15 residues. V dropped 1 base and J dropped 1 base, with 10 bases sitting between them. Looked up from germline, CDR1 is SEHNR and CDR2 is FQNEAQ (reference sequence).

This sequence joins TRBV5-4 and TRBJ2-1; a weak D match, TRBD1 (6 bases). The CDR3 is 12 amino acids. Germline CDR1 and CDR2: SGHNT and YYREEE (reference sequence). V was cut by 4 bases and J by 9 bases, with 11 bases left in between. In DNA form, the CDR3 reads TGTGCCAGCAGCCTAGGGGGATTTGAGCAGTTCTTC. Its protein is CASSLGGFEQFF.

V and J are TRBV7-2 and TRBJ1-3; D remains unclear. Germline V CDR1 and CDR2: SGHTA, FQGNSA. The V gene lost 5 bases and the J gene lost 3 bases, with 8 bases spanning the gap. The CDR3 extends over 13 amino acids. The CDR3: CASSPRIGNTIYF. In DNA, the CDR3 is TGTGCCAGCAGCCCCCGTATTGGAAACACCATATATTTT.

This clone has just a few counts. J is TRBJ1-5 and V is TRBV6-5; tentative D call: TRBD1 (5 bases). Trimming removed 6 bases at V and 6 bases at J, with 18 bases between. CDR3 size: 15 residues. Germline CDR1 and CDR2: MNHEY and SVGAGI. The CDR3 loop is CASSKWRGGVQPQHF. In DNA form, the CDR3 reads TGTGCCAGCAGCAAATGGCGGGGAGGGGTTCAGCCCCAGCATTTT.

The rearrangement uses TRBV7-9 and TRBJ2-1, with D possibly matching TRBD2 (6 bases). V was pared by 7 bases and J by 7 bases, with 20 bases between. Germline V gives CDR1 SEHNR, CDR2 FQNEAQ (reference sequence). This CDR3 has 15 residues. DNA of the CDR3: TGTGCCAGCAACGGGAGAAGTGCGGAGAGGAATGAGCAGTTCTTC. This codes for CASNGRSAERNEQFF.

The rearrangement joins TRBV5-1 to TRBJ2-1, with TRBD1 matching 10 bases. After removal of 4 bases from V and 2 bases from J, the junction contained 6 bases not matched to a gene. The CDR3 consists of 16 residues. The germline V gene has CDR1 SGHRS and CDR2 YFSETQ. The CDR3, as DNA: TGCGCCAGCAGCCTCGGGGACAGGGGCCCCTACAATGAGCAGTTCTTC. Protein product: CASSLGDRGPYNEQFF.

Here the CDR3 reads CASSLTSDNEKLFF. CDR3 DNA: TGCGCCAGCAGCTTGACGTCAGATAATGAAAAACTGTTTTTT. The chain couples TRBV5-1 to TRBJ1-4; D ambiguous. Germline CDR1 SGHRS, CDR2 YFSETQ. This CDR3 is 14 amino acids long. V was shortened by 1 base and J by 4 bases, with 8 bases between the two germline ends.

The chain couples TRBV9 to TRBJ1-2, with 7 bases fitting TRBD1. This CDR3 contains 14 residues. The ends lost 0 bases at V and 8 bases at J; junction bases unmatched: 7. CDR1 SGDLS and CDR2 YYNGEE come from the germline V gene. This CDR3 is CASSVVGGRKGYTF. The CDR3, as DNA: TGTGCCAGCAGCGTAGTAGGGGGCAGGAAGGGCTACACCTTC.

The V and J genes are TRBV7-9 and TRBJ2-3; D may be TRBD2 (6 bases). In germline, CDR1 is SEHNR, CDR2 FQNEAQ (reference sequence). The CDR3 has 15 amino acids. V was trimmed by 5 bases and J by 1 base, leaving 13 bases between them. The DNA of the CDR3 is TGTGCCAGCAGCAATTGGGTAGCGGGCACAGATACGCAGTATTTT. It is translated as CASSNWVAGTDTQYF.

The chain is built from TRBV5-1 and TRBJ2-7; D might be TRBD2 (6 bases). The CDR3 runs 11 residues. Germline values: CDR1 SGHRS, CDR2 YFSETQ. V shed 8 bases and J shed 3 bases, with 9 bases lying between them. CDR3 region: CASQEGYEQYF. CDR3 DNA sequence: TGCGCCAGTCAGGAGGGCTACGAGCAGTACTTC.

The chain is built from TRBV9 and TRBJ2-3, with 15 bases aligning to TRBD2. The CDR3 is 19 residues long. CDR1 SGDLS and CDR2 YYNGEE come from the germline V gene. The ends lost 4 bases at V and 4 bases at J; junction bases unmatched: 13. CDR3 DNA: TGTGCCAGCAGCCCCCATGCCGGGACTAGCGGGGGGTTATCAGATACGCAGTATTTT. Translation: CASSPHAGTSGGLSDTQYF.

The gene calls are TRBV6-1 and TRBJ2-7; 9 bases line up with TRBD1. In germline, CDR1 is MNHNS, CDR2 SASEGT. J gave up 4 bases and V 8 bases, and 6 bases lay outside the gene matches. The CDR3 loop spans 13 amino acids. For the CDR3, the DNA is TGTGCCAGCTCCGGGACAGGGCCATACGAGCAGTACTTC. Encoded protein: CASSGTGPYEQYF.

The rearrangement links TRBV30 to TRBJ2-2; TRBD1 matches at 8 bases. This CDR3 is 16 amino acids long. The trim removed 2 bases at V and 0 bases at J, leaving 5 bases unmatched. In germline, CDR1 is GTSNPN, CDR2 SVGIG (reference sequence). Written as DNA, the CDR3 is TGTGCCTGGAGTCAGGGACAGGCTTCGAACACCGGGGAGCTGTTTTTT. Its protein product is CAWSQGQASNTGELFF.

The genes are TRBV6-5 and TRBJ2-7, with TRBD1 matching 7 bases. The germline CDR1 and CDR2 sequences are MNHEY and SVGAGI. The CDR3 spans 12 residues. The ends lost 2 bases at V and 9 bases at J; junction bases unmatched: 4. For the CDR3, the DNA is TGTGCCAGCAGTTACCCCACAGGGGCGCAGTACTTC. Its protein is CASSYPTGAQYF.

The rearrangement uses TRBV7-9 and TRBJ2-7; a weak D match, TRBD1 (6 bases). This CDR3 has 17 amino acids. Trimming took 0 bases from V and 0 from J, leaving 15 bases between them. The germline gives CDR1 SEHNR, CDR2 FQNEAQ (reference sequence). The CDR3 DNA is TGTGCCAGCAGCTTAGCGGGGAGTGCAGGGGACTCCTACGAGCAGTACTTC. It is translated as CASSLAGSAGDSYEQYF.

The chain couples TRBV7-8 to TRBJ1-4; no clear D. The V gene lost 1 base and the J gene lost 3 bases, with 6 bases spanning the gap. CDR3 length: 14 residues. Germline CDR1 SGHVS, CDR2 FQNEAQ. CDR3 sequence reads: CASSLGAPNEKLFF. The CDR3 DNA is TGTGCCAGCAGCTTAGGAGCCCCTAATGAAAAACTGTTTTTT.